This TCR beta chain was sequenced in a study of blood T cell repertoires in COVID-19. The wider study: Specimens from acute and convalescent COVID-19 originated in the United States, Italy and Spain. T cells, B-cell-depleted T cells, or PBMCs provided the cDNA or gDNA that served as material.

In the original analysis: Estimated nucleated cell counts came from reference gene primer amplification. Sequencing was performed with immunoSEQ multiplex PCR; in TCRdb, only in-frame clones are kept and a portion is missing. The V and J calls and clone size were taken over from that table, and D and trimming were inferred from the DNA. The sample includes about 100,000 clones, about 86% of them seen just once. From germline, CDR1 is KGHSH and CDR2 LQKENI. V gave up 3 bases and J gave up 7 bases; unmatched junction bases: 5. This CDR3 spans 14 amino acids. The sample comprised peripheral blood. The receptor's source is a woman of 80 years or more with active or convalescent COVID-19. The V call is TRBV18, the J call TRBJ1-5; TRBD1 matches at 8 bases. The CDR3 DNA follows: TGTGCCAGCTCACCTGGACAGGGCGGACAGCCCCAGCATTTT. Its protein is CASSPGQGGQPQHF.